This section outlines one TCR beta chain sequence together with its context. Its target is unknown. An end of the junction differs from the germline gene, which may be a read error. The data were produced by immunoSEQ multiplex PCR, yet TCRdb's version contains in-frame clones alone and is incomplete. The table has about 340,000 clones, over 90% seen once. The sample is drawn from a study of brain T cells in children with intractable seizures. Study observations and caveats: Absence of clones before surgery may stem from lower sequencing depth.

The time point was: blood from clinic visit 5 months post-surgery; TSC patient then seizure free. Here the sequenced sample was peripheral blood, taken about 5 months after surgery. This TCR was recovered from a boy under two years old with tuberous sclerosis and intractable seizures.

CDR3 amino acids: CASSFRDRNTEAFF. CDR3 nucleotides: TGTGCTAGCAGCTTCCGGGACAGGAACACTGAAGCTTTCTTT. V is TRBV7-7 and J is TRBJ1-1; 7 positions agree with TRBD1. This CDR3 is 14 amino acids long. The germline V gene has CDR1 SSHAT and CDR2 FNYEAQ (reference sequence).